This T cell receptor beta chain came from a study of blood T cell repertoires in COVID-19. Study-level background: Samples of COVID-19 (acute and convalescent) were obtained from the United States, Italy and Spain.

Participants, about 18 to 90 years old, spanned 25 or so US areas. Cohort assignment relied on participant-reported clinical history. Symptom resolution, clearance, or two negative PCRs marked the recovered donors of Cohort 3. Measured with immunoSEQ multiplex PCR; TCRdb has only the in-frame clones, and not every one. The sample comprises a few hundred thousand clones, 87% of which are singletons, and around 9% rests with the top ten. With 4 bases clipped from V and 1 base from J, the junction kept 12 bases outside the gene matches. The CDR3 sequence is 17 residues long. Germline-derived CDR1 and CDR2 are LNHDA and SQIVND (reference sequence).

The sample taken for sequencing was PBMCs or T cells enriched from blood (not recorded which). The rearrangement uses TRBV19 and TRBJ1-2; 7 bases fit TRBD1. This receptor was identified in a young woman who had recovered from COVID-19. CDR3: CASSTTLWQGVNYGYTF. DNA of the CDR3: TGTGCCAGTAGTACCACTTTATGGCAGGGGGTTAACTATGGCTACACCTTC.